Below are 17 T cell receptor beta chains sequenced from a single sample in a study of vaccination and CD4 T cells after COVID-19. With the Oncomine TCR Beta short-read assay, DNA from cultured CD4+ T cells was sequenced. TCRdb passed the PCR reads through MiXCR, listing each CDR3 protein once. This sample carries 9,500 to 15,000 distinct CDR3 sequences, about two thirds of them seen once, and the ten largest clones take 9.1%. No cognate antigen is known for these TCRs. Treatment noted: approximately 10-day PBMC culture with coronavirus spike peptide pools or control peptides (ViraFEST assay). The sample consisted of CD4+ T cells from blood, cultured in vitro. The receptor source for this set is a human donor who had recovered from COVID-19.

By sample share, this clonotype is large (0.1 to 1%). The chain uses TRBV20-1 and TRBJ1-2, with D maybe TRBD1 (5 bases). V lost 6 bases and J lost 4, with 24 bases in between. CDR3 length: 16 residues. From germline, CDR1 is DFQATT and CDR2 SNEGSKA (reference sequence). CDR3 residues: CSADGGVKGLFYGYTF. As DNA, the CDR3 is TGCAGTGCCGACGGAGGGGTGAAGGGGTTGTTCTATGGCTACACCTTC.

This chain uses TRBV20-1 with TRBJ2-3; a possible D gene is TRBD1 (6 bases). CDR3 length: 13 amino acids. Germline-derived CDR1 and CDR2 are DFQATT and SNEGSKA (reference sequence). The ends were cut back, 5 bases at V and 2 bases at J, with 11 bases in the middle. CDR3 sequence (DNA): TGCAGTGCTGACAGGCCTTACACAGATACGCAGTATTTT. It is translated as CSADRPYTDTQYF.

CDR3 DNA: TGCGCCAGCAGCTTGTCGCTCGCACAGGAGAAATACGAGCAGTACTTC. Amino acid sequence: CASSLSLAQEKYEQYF. The chain is built from TRBV5-1 and TRBJ2-7, with D possibly matching TRBD1 (5 bases). The V gene's germline CDR1 is SGHRS and CDR2 YFSETQ. The length of the CDR3 is 16 residues. V was clipped by 1 base and J by 4 bases, with 18 bases between them.

The rearrangement links TRBV28 to TRBJ1-5, with D possibly TRBD1 on 6 matching bases. Germline lookup yields CDR1 MDHEN and CDR2 SYDVKM. Trimming cost V 8 bases and J 7 bases, with 15 bases left between them. The CDR3 totals 13 residues. CDR3 coding DNA: TGTGCCAGCGGAATGGGGGGGCGGCAGCCCCAGCATTTT. This encodes CASGMGGRQPQHF.

The chain's CDR3 is CASTRLEETQYF. As DNA, the CDR3 is TGTGCCAGCACGAGACTAGAAGAGACCCAGTACTTC. This chain connects TRBV2 to TRBJ2-5; D possibly corresponds to TRBD2 (6 bases). Trimming shortened V by 7 bases and J by 3 bases, and 9 bases separated the two germline ends. The germline V gene has CDR1 SNHLY and CDR2 FYNNEI. CDR3 length: 12 amino acids.

Only a few counts were recorded for this clonotype. This rearrangement joins TRBV7-2 to TRBJ2-5, with 11 bases identical to TRBD1. Germline CDR1 and CDR2: SGHTA and FQGNSA. This CDR3 has 16 amino acids. The J segment lost 7 bases and the V segment lost 4 bases, leaving 11 bases of the junction unmatched. The CDR3 DNA reads TGTGCCAGCAGCTCGCGTGGACAGGGGGCCATAGCGACCCAGTACTTC. Translation gives CASSSRGQGAIATQYF.

This clonotype came up a few times. V is TRBV10-1 and J is TRBJ2-1, with TRBD1 matching over 7 bases. CDR1 is WNHNN and CDR2 is SYGVQD in the germline V gene (reference sequence). J was trimmed by 0 bases and V by 4 bases; bases with no gene match: 3. CDR3 length equals 15 residues. The CDR3 region has the DNA TGCGCCAGCAGTGCTCCAGGGGGCTCCTACAATGAGCAGTTCTTC. It encodes CASSAPGGSYNEQFF.

The table lists this clonotype with a count of one. This chain links TRBV18 with TRBJ1-2; weak D call: TRBD1 (5 bases). Germline V lookup: CDR1 KGHSH, CDR2 LQKENI. This CDR3 spans 14 amino acids. Trimming took 2 bases from V and 3 from J, leaving 10 bases between them. CDR3 protein: CASSPAVGDYGYTF. The CDR3 DNA reads as TGTGCCAGCTCACCAGCCGTGGGGGACTATGGCTACACCTTC.

The rearrangement uses TRBV20-1 and TRBJ2-1; 10 bases are a match to TRBD2. The CDR3 covers 13 residues. Germline-derived CDR1 and CDR2 are DFQATT and SNEGSKA (reference sequence). V lost 5 bases to trimming and J lost 9 bases; unmatched junction nucleotides: 7. This CDR3 is CSAAGTSVIEQFF. The CDR3 coding sequence is TGCAGTGCTGCCGGGACTAGCGTAATTGAGCAGTTCTTC.

For this clonotype: Given a much more abundant clone one base away, this may be a read error. The rearrangement links TRBV20-1 to TRBJ1-1, with a weak D call TRBD1 (6 bases). Trimming shortened V by 1 base and J by 4 bases, and 22 bases separated the two germline ends. This CDR3 is built from 17 residues. CDR1 is DFQATT, CDR2 SNEGSKA, per germline (reference sequence). The CDR3 here is CSARATYTGLGGTEAFF. CDR3 DNA: TGCAGTGCTAGAGCCACCTACACAGGGCTGGGAGGCACTGAAGCTTTCTTT.

J is TRBJ1-6 and V is TRBV5-3; D is possibly TRBD1 (5 bases). TRBV5-3 is an ORF; its function is uncertain. V was clipped by 6 bases and J by 9 bases, with 13 bases between them. This CDR3 is 13 amino acids long. The CDR3: CARTGLSISPLHF. The CDR3 DNA reads TGTGCCAGAACAGGGCTGAGTATTTCACCCCTCCACTTT.

The V gene is TRBV24-1, the J gene TRBJ2-1; 7 bases are a match to TRBD1. The germline gives CDR1 KGHDR, CDR2 SFDVKD. This CDR3 contains 14 residues. V gave up 3 bases and J gave up 6 bases; unmatched junction bases: 4. Here the CDR3 reads CATSDPGQSNEQFF. The CDR3 DNA reads as TGTGCCACCAGTGATCCGGGACAGAGCAATGAGCAGTTCTTC.

This clonotype appeared a few times. This chain connects TRBV7-8 to TRBJ2-3, with D unresolved. CDR1 is SGHVS and CDR2 is FQNEAQ in the germline V gene. Deletions cut 3 bases from V and 0 bases from J, with 10 bases between. The CDR3 has 15 residues. CDR3 sequence reads: CASSFREGSTDTQYF. The CDR3 DNA reads as TGTGCCAGCAGCTTTAGGGAAGGTAGCACAGATACGCAGTATTTT.

The rearrangement joins TRBV19 to TRBJ1-6; 8 bases match TRBD1. The germline V gene has CDR1 LNHDA and CDR2 SQIVND (reference sequence). J was trimmed by 8 bases and V by 4 bases; bases with no gene match: 10. The CDR3 covers 16 residues. CDR3 DNA sequence: TGTGCCAGTAGTACCAGGACAGGGCGGTTCTATTCACCCCTCCACTTT. Translation gives CASSTRTGRFYSPLHF.

The rearrangement links TRBV6-5 to TRBJ2-7; a possible D gene is TRBD2 (6 bases). Germline V gene data show CDR1 as MNHEY and CDR2 as SVGAGI. CDR3 length: 16 residues. Trimming removed 4 bases at V and 0 bases at J, with 16 bases between. The CDR3 nucleotides read TGTGCCAGCAGTTTAACGGGGCGGGGTAGCTCCTACGAGCAGTACTTC. Protein: CASSLTGRGSSYEQYF.

The rearrangement joins TRBV19 to TRBJ2-1; D ambiguous. The germline V gene has CDR1 LNHDA and CDR2 SQIVND (reference sequence). Between the trimmed V and J ends, which lost 6 bases and 0 bases, there was a span of 15 bases. CDR3 size: 16 residues. The CDR3 coding sequence is TGTGCCAGTAGACCTCCCGGCCGGAGCTCCTACAATGAGCAGTTCTTC. Its protein product is CASRPPGRSSYNEQFF.

The chain carries TRBV7-2 and TRBJ2-3, with unresolved D. The V gene lost 3 bases and the J gene lost 4 bases, with 5 bases spanning the gap. The germline V gene has CDR1 SGHTA and CDR2 FQGNSA. The CDR3 consists of 12 residues. Here the CDR3 reads CASSFRSDTQYF. In DNA, the CDR3 is TGTGCCAGCAGCTTCCGGTCAGATACGCAGTATTTT.